Detailed here is one T cell receptor beta chain. The target antigen is unknown. PCR employed 60 Vbeta and 13 Jbeta primers. Original processing methods: Around 80 million unique TCR beta chains, about 11 million of them shared, were counted by a later analysis. Clones were sequenced by immunoSEQ multiplex PCR, and TCRdb holds only the in-frame ones, with some missing. V, J and clone size were drawn from that table, and D and trimming were deduced from the DNA. The sample carries approximately 170,000 clones, about 59% recorded once. The sample is drawn from a study of cytomegalovirus exposure and HLA in healthy donors. Findings and limits, study-wide: For most TCR beta V segments, an earlier analysis put the productive rate at about 90% or about 30% of the time. It was only CMV serostatus that was available as immune exposure information.

Material for sequencing was PBMCs. The sequence was obtained from a man aged 40-49 years in good health and CMV-seronegative.

CDR3 in DNA: TGTGCCAGCAGCTTCACAGGGTCCGGGGAGACCCAGTACTTC. Encoded protein: CASSFTGSGETQYF. The chain combines TRBV5-8 with TRBJ2-5; tentative D call: TRBD1 (6 bases). In germline, CDR1 is SGHTS, CDR2 YDEGEE. V shed 2 bases and J shed 5 bases, with 13 bases lying between them. The CDR3 covers 14 residues. Full variable domain (outside the CDR3, taken from reference TRBV5-8 and TRBJ2-5): EAGVTQSPTHLIKTRGQQATLRCSPISGHTSVYWYQQALGLGLQFLLWYDEGEERNRGNFPPRFSGRQFPNYSSELNVNALELEDSALYLCASSFTGSGETQYFGPGTRLLVL.